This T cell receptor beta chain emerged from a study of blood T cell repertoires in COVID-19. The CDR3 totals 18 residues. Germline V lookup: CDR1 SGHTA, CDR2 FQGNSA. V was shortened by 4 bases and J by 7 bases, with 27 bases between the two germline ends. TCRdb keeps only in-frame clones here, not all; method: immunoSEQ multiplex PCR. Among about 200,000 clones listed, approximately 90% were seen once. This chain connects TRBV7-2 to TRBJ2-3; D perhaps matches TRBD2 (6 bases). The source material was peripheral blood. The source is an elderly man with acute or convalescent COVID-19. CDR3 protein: CASSYRSGRGPRAYTQYF. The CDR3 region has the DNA TGTGCCAGCAGCTACCGCTCGGGGCGGGGCCCCCGGGCATATACGCAGTATTTT. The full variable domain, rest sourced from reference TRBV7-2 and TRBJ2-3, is GAGVSQSPSNKVTEKGKDVELRCDPISGHTALYWYRQSLGQGLEFLIYFQGNSAPDKSGLPSDRFSAERTGGSVSTLTIQRTQQEDSAVYLCASSYRSGRGPRAYTQYFGPGTRLTVL.